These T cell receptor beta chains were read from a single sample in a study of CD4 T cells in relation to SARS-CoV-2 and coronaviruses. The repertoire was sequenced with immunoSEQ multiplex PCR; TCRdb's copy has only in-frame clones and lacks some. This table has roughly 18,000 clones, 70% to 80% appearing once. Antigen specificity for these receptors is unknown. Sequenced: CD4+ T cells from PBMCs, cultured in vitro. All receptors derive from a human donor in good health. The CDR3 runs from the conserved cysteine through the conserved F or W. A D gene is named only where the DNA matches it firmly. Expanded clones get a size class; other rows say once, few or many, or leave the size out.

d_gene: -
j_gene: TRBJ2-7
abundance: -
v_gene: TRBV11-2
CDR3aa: CASSDPASLEQYF
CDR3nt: TGTGCCAGCAGCGACCCTGCCTCCCTCGAGCAGTACTTC

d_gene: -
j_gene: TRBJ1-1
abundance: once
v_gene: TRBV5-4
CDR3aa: CASSSSGVLSEAFF
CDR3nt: TGTGCCAGCAGCTCCTCCGGGGTGCTATCTGAAGCTTTCTTT

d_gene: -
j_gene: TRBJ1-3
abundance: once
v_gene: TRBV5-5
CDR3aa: CASSLADSRGTGNTIYF
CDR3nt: TGTGCCAGCAGCTTGGCTGACTCAAGGGGGACTGGAAACACCATATATTTT

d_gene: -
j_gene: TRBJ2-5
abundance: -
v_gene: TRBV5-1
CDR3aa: CASAGDGTPQETQYF
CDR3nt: TGCGCCAGCGCCGGTGACGGGACACCCCAAGAGACCCAGTACTTC

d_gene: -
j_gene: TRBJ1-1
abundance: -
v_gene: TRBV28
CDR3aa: CASSFRARGGGAFF
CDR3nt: TGTGCCAGCAGTTTTCGGGCCCGGGGAGGTGGAGCTTTCTTT

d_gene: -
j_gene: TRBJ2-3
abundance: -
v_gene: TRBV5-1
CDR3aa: CASSLGGDTQYF
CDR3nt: TGCGCCAGCAGCTTGGGTGGCGATACGCAGTATTTT

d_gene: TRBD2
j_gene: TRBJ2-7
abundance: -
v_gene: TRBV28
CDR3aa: CASSLPTSGPYEQYF
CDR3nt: TGTGCCAGCAGTTTACCGACTAGCGGTCCCTACGAGCAGTACTTC

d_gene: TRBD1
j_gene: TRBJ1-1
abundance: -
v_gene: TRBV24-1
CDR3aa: CATSDHTGQGHTEAFF
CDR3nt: TGTGCCACCAGTGACCACACCGGACAGGGTCACACTGAAGCTTTCTTT

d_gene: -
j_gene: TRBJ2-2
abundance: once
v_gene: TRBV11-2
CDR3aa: CASSLKITNTGELFF
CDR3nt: TGTGCCAGCAGCTTGAAGATTACGAACACCGGGGAGCTGTTTTTT

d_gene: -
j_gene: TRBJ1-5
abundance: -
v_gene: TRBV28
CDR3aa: CASSRTLDRTRNQPQHF
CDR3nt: TGTGCCAGCAGCCGGACCCTCGACAGAACTCGCAATCAGCCCCAGCATTTT

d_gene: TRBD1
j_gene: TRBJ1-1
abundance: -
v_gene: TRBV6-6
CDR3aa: CASSSGGETEAFF
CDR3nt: TGTGCCAGCAGCTCAGGGGGCGAAACTGAAGCTTTCTTT

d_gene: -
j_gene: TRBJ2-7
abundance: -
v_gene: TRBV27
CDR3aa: CASRASTDPYEQYF
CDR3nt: TGTGCCAGCAGGGCCTCGACAGACCCCTACGAGCAGTACTTC

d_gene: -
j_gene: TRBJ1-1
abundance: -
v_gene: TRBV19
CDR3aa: CASSIFSIRDALGQGLTNTEAFF
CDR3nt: TGTGCCAGTAGTATTTTTTCGATCAGGGATGCCTTAGGGCAGGGACTCACAAACACTGAAGCTTTCTTT

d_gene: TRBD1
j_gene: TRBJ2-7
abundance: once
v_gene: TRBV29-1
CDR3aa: CSVALIGTGKGNEQYF
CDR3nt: TGCAGCGTGGCGCTCATCGGGACAGGGAAAGGGAACGAGCAGTACTTC

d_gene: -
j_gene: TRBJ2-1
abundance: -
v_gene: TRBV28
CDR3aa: CASRLTKNNEQFF
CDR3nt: TGTGCCAGCAGGCTAACTAAAAACAATGAGCAGTTCTTC

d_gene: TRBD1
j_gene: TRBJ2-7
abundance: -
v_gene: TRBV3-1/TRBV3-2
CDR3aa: CASSWDRDEQYF
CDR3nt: TGTGCCAGCAGTTGGGACAGGGACGAGCAGTACTTC

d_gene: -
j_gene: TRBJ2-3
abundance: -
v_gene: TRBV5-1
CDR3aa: CASSFSGGGSTDTQYF
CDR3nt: TGCGCCAGCAGCTTTTCAGGGGGGGGAAGCACAGATACGCAGTATTTT

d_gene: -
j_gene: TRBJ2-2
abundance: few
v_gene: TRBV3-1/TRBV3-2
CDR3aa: CASSQKRGAGELFF
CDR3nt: TGTGCCAGCAGCCAAAAACGAGGGGCCGGGGAGCTGTTTTTT

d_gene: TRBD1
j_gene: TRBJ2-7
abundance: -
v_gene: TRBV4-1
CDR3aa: CASSPPGQGYEQYF
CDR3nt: TGCGCCAGCAGCCCCCCGGGACAGGGCTACGAGCAGTACTTC

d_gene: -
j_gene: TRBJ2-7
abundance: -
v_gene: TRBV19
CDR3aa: CASSLSRGEQYF
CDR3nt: TGTGCCAGTAGTCTGTCCCGGGGCGAGCAGTACTTC

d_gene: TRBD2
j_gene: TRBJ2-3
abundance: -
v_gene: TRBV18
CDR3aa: CASSPLLAGAGTDTQYF
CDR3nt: TGTGCCAGCTCACCCTTACTAGCGGGAGCCGGTACAGATACGCAGTATTTT

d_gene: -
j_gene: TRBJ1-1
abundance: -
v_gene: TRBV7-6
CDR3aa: CASSLGQTKNTEAFF
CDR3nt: TGTGCCAGCAGCTTAGGACAGACCAAGAACACTGAAGCTTTCTTT

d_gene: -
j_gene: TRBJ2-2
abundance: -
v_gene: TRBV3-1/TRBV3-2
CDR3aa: CASSQVVTGELFF
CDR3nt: TGTGCCAGCAGCCAAGTGGTCACCGGGGAGCTGTTTTTT

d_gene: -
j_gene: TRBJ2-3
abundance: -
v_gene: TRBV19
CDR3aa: CASSTRTTDTQYF
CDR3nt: TGTGCCAGTAGTACCCGGACGACAGATACGCAGTATTTT